The text below deals with one TCR beta chain. Its antigen is undetermined. This entry belongs to a study of T cells in Graves' hyperthyroidism and ophthalmopathy. Overall study results and limits: Stable hyperthyroidism and ophthalmopathy were separated using 13 V-J signatures.

Authors of the study amplified TCR beta CDR3 regions from RNA transcripts. HTBI primers were used for first-round RT-PCR of the TCR CDR3. MiXCR was run by TCRdb on the multiplex PCR reads, yielding one entry per CDR3 protein. The data contain about 400,000 distinct CDR3 sequences, about 13% of them seen just once; the ten biggest clones take up 9.2%. Thyroid ultrasound, orbital computed tomography, clinical symptoms, and serum thyroxine and TRAb underpinned diagnoses. CDR3 length: 12 residues. CDR1 is SGDLS and CDR2 is YYNGEE in the germline V gene. Trimming removed 2 bases at V and 6 bases at J, with 5 bases between.

This TCR was recovered from a woman between 18 and 29 years old with Graves' hyperthyroidism. The V call is TRBV9, the J call TRBJ2-2; D gene ambiguous. Sequenced: blood. CDR3 nucleotides: TGTGCCAGCAGCGTCCACTCCGGGGAGCTGTTTTTT. Protein: CASSVHSGELFF.